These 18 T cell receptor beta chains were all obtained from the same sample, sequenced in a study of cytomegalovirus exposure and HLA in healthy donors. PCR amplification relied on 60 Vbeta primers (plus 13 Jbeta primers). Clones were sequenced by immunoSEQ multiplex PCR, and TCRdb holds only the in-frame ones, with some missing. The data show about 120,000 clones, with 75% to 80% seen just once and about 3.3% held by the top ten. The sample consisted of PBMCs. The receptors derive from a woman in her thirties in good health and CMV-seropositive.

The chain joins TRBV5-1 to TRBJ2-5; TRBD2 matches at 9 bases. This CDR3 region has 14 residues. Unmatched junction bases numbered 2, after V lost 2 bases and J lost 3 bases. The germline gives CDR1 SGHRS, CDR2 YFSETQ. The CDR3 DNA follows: TGCGCCAGCAGCTTTTTAGCGGGGGAAGAGACCCAGTACTTC. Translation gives CASSFLAGEETQYF. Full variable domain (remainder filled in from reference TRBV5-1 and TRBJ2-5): KAGVTQTPRYLIKTRGQQVTLSCSPISGHRSVSWYQQTPGQGLQFLFEYFSETQRNKGNFPGRFSGRQFSNSRSEMNVSTLELGDSALYLCASSFLAGEETQYFGPGTRLLVL.

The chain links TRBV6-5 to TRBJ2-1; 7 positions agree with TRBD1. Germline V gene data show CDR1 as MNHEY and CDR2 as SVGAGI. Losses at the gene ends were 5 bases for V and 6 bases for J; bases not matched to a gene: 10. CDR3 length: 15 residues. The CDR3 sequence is CASSKQGYLGNEQFF. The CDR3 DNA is TGTGCCAGCAGTAAACAGGGGTATCTGGGCAATGAGCAGTTCTTC.

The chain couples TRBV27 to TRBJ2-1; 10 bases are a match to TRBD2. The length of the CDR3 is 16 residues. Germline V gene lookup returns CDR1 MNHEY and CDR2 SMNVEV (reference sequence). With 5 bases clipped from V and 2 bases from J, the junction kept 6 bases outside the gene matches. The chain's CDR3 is CASSPRTSGTYNEQFF. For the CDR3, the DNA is TGTGCCAGCAGTCCCCGGACTAGCGGAACCTACAATGAGCAGTTCTTC.

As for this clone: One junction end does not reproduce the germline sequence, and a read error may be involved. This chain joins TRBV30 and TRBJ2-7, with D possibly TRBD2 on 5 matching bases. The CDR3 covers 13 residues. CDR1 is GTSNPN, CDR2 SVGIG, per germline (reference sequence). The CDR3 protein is CAWSVAASNEQYF. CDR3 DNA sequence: TGTGCCTGGAGTGTAGCGGCCTCCAACGAGCAGTACTTC.

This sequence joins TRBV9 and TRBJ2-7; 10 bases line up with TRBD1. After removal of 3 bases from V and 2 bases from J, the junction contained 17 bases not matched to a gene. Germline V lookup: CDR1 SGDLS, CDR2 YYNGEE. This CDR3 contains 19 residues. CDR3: CASSGDGWDRGYLTYEQYF. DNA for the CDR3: TGTGCCAGCAGCGGAGACGGGTGGGACAGGGGATATCTAACCTACGAGCAGTACTTC.

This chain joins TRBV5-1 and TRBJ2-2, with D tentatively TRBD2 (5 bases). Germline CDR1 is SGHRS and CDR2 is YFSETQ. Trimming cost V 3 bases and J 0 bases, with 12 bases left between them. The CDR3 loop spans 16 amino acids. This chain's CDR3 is CASSSRTGSNTGELFF. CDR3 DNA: TGCGCCAGCAGCTCCCGGACGGGATCGAACACCGGGGAGCTGTTTTTT. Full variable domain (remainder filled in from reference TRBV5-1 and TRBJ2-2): KAGVTQTPRYLIKTRGQQVTLSCSPISGHRSVSWYQQTPGQGLQFLFEYFSETQRNKGNFPGRFSGRQFSNSRSEMNVSTLELGDSALYLCASSSRTGSNTGELFFGEGSRLTVL.

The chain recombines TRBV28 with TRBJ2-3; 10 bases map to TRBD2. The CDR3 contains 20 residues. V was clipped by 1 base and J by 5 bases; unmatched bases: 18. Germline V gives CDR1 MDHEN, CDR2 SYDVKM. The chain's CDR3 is CASSLFPDWASGGILDTQYF. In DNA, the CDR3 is TGTGCCAGCAGTTTATTCCCCGACTGGGCTAGCGGGGGCATCCTAGATACGCAGTATTTT.

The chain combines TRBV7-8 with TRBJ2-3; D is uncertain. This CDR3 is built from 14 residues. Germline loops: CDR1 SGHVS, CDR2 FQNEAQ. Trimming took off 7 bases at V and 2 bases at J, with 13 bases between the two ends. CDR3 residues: CASTSPESTDTQYF. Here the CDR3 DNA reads TGTGCCAGCACTTCTCCAGAATCCACAGATACGCAGTATTTT.

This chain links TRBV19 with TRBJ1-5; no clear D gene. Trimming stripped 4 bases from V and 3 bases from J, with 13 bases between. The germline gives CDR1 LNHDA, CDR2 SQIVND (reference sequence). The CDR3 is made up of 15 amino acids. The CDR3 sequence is CASSTYRGHNQPQHF. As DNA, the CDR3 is TGTGCCAGTAGTACCTATCGGGGTCACAATCAGCCCCAGCATTTT.

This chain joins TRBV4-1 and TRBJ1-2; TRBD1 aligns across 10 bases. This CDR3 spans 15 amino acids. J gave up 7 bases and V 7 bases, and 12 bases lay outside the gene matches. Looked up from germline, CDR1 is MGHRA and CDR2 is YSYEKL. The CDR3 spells CASNSPGQGMRGYTF. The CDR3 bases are TGCGCCAGCAACTCCCCGGGACAGGGGATGCGTGGCTACACCTTC.

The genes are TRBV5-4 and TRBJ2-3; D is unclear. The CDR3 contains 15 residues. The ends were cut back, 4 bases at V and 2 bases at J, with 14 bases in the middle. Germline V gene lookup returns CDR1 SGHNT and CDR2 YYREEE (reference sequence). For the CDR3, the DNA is TGTGCCAGCAGCACCGAGTCGTTCAACACAGATACGCAGTATTTT. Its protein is CASSTESFNTDTQYF.

CDR3 sequence (DNA): TGTGCCAGCAGCCCCAGTCCCAGCTCCTACGAGCAGTACTTC. This codes for CASSPSPSSYEQYF. This rearrangement joins TRBV9 to TRBJ2-7; D is undetermined. With 4 bases removed from V and 0 bases from J, the gap between germline ends came to 11 bases. Germline values: CDR1 SGDLS, CDR2 YYNGEE. CDR3 length equals 14 residues.

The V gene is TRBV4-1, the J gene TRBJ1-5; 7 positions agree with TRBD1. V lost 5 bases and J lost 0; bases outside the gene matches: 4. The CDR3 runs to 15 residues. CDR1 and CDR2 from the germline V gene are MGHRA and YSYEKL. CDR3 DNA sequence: TGCGCCAGCAGCAAGACAGGGTCTAGCAATCAGCCCCAGCATTTT. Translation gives CASSKTGSSNQPQHF.

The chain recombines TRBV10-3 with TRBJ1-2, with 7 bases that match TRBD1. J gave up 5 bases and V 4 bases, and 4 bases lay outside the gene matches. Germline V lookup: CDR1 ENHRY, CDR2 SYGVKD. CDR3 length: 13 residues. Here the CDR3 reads CAISGGQTYGYTF. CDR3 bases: TGTGCCATCAGTGGGGGACAGACTTATGGCTACACCTTC.

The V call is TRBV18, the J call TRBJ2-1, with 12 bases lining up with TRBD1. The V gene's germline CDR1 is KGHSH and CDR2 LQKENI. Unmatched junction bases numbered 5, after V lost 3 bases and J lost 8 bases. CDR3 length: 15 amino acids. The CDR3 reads CASSPGTGGWDEQFF. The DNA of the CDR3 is TGTGCCAGCTCACCCGGGACAGGGGGCTGGGATGAGCAGTTCTTC.

For the CDR3, the DNA is TGTGCCTGGTGCCCCAGACAGCTCTCTGGAAACACCATATATTTT. Its translation: CAWCPRQLSGNTIYF. The V call is TRBV30, the J call TRBJ1-3, with a tentative D call TRBD1 (5 bases). Trimming removed 5 bases at V and 0 bases at J, with 14 bases between. This CDR3 spans 15 amino acids. Germline assignment: CDR1 GTSNPN and CDR2 SVGIG (reference sequence).

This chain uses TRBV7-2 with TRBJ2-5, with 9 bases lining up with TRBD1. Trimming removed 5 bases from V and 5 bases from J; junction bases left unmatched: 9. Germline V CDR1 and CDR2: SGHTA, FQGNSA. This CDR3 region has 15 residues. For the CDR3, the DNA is TGTGCCAGCAGCCCCAGGACAGGGGTCTGGGAGACCCAGTACTTC. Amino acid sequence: CASSPRTGVWETQYF.

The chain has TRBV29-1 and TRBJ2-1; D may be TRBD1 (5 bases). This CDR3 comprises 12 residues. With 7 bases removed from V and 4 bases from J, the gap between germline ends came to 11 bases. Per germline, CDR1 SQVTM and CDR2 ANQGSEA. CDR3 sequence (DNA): TGCAGCGAAAGTGACAGATACAATGAGCAGTTCTTC. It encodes CSESDRYNEQFF.